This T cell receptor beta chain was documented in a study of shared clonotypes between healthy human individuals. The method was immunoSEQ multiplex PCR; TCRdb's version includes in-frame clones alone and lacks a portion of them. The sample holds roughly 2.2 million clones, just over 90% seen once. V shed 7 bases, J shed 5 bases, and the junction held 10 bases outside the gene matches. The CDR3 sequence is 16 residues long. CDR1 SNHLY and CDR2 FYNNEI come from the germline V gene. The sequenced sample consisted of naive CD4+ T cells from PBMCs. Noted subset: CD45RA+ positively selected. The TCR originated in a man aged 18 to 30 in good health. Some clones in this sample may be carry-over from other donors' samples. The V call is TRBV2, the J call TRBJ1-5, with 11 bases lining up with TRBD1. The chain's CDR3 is CASNRDGQGADQPQHF. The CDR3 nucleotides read TGTGCCAGCAATCGGGATGGACAGGGGGCAGATCAGCCCCAGCATTTT.